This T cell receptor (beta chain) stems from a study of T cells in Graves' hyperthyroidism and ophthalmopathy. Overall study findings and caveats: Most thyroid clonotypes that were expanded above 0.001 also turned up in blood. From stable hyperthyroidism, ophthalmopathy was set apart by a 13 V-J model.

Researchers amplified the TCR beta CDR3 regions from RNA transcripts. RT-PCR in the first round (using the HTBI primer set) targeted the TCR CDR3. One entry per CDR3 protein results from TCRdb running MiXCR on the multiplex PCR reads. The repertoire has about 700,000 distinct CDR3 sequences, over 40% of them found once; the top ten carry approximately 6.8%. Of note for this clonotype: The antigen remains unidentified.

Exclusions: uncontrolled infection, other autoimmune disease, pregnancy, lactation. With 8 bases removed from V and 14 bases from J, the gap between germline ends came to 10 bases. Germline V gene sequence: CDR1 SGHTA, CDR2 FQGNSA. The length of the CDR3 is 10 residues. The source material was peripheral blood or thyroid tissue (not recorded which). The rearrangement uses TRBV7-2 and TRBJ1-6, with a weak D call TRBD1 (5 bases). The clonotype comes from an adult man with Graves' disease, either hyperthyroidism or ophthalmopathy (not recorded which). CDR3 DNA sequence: TGTGCCAGCCCCGGGGCCACCCTCCACTTT. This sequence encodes CASPGATLHF.